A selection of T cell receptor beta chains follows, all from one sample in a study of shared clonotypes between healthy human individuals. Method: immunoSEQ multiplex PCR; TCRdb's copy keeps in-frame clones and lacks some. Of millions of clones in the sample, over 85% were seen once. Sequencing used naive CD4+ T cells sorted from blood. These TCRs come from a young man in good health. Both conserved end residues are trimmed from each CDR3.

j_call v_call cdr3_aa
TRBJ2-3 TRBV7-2 ASSSPPGGSTDTQY
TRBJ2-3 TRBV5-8 ASSLYFTDTQY
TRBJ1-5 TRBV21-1 ASSKALFVPGRNQPQH
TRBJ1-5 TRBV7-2 ASSLFTRYQPQH
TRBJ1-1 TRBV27 ASGVPSGGSNTEAF
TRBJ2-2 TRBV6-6 ASSYSTGQNTGELF
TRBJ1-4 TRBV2 ASRVITTNAGKLF
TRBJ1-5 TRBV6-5 ASSYSAGPNQPQH
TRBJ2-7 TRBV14 ASSQDQGVMNEQY
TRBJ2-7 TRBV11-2 ASRNSWTSGGYEQY
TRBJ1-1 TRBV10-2 ASSVTGGTEAF
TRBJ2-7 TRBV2 ASSSLH
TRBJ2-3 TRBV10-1 ASSESLDPRDTQY
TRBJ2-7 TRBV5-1 ASSSTPDTDSYEQY
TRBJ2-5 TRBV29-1 SHLDRGLETQY
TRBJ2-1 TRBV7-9 ASSLNSPEQF
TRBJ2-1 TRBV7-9 ASSKGASSYNEQF
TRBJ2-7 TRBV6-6 ASSPRLGHEQY
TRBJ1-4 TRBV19 ASEGGTVANEKLF
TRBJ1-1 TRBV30 AWSEFLGVSSEAF
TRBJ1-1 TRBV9 ASSVGQGKDGTEAF
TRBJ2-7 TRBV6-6 ASSYIGQGAGEQY
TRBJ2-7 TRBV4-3 ASSQEEVGGYEQY
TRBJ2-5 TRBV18 ASSSGGQETQY
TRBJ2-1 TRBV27 ASRGSGASSYNEQF
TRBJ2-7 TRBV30 AWCRTGEQY
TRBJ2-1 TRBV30 AWSVLATINEQF
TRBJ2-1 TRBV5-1 ASSRLAGGPNEQF
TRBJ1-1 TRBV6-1 ASRAQGLKGTEAF
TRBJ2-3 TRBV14 ASSLGGGFGDTQY
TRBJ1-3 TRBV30 ACLLNSSAGNTIY
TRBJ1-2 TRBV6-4 ASSDEAGLSYT
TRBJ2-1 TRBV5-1 ASRDSAYNEQF
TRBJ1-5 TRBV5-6 ASSFSDRLNQPQH
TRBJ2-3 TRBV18 ASSASTGTDTQY
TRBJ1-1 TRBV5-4 ASSLVRGVWTEAF
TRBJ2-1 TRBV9 ASSVGTSGSFYNEQF
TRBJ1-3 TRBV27 ASRPTGKAGNTIY
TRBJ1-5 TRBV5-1 ASSSDPTSNQPQH
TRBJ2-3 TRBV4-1 ASSQDKVSADRVVGGTDTQY
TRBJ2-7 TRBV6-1 ASRKSGSLYEQY
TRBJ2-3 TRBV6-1 ATYLWYTDTQY
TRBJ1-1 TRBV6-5 ASSYSTGMNTEAF
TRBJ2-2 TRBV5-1 ASSWGTENTGELF
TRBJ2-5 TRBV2 ASSESWASGGAGKTQY
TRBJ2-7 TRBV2 ARQGSSYEQY
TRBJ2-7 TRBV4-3 ASSQDGTGTYEQY
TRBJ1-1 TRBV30 AWSVGGSTGTEAF
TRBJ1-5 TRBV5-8 ASTLTGREIQPQH
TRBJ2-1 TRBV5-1 ASSPTMGGLNEQF
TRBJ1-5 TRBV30 AWSVKGPSNQPQH
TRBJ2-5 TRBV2 ASSLLGLAGEETQY
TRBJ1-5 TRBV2 ASSAGGQPQH